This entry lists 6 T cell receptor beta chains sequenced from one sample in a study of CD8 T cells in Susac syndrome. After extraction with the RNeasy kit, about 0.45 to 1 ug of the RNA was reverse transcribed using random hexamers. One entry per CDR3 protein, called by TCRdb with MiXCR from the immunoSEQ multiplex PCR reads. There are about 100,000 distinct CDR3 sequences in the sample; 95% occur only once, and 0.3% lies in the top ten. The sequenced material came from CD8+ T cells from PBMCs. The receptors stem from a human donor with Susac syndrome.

Written as DNA, the CDR3 is TGTGCCAGCAGCTTAGTGGGGGGGAGGGGATATCTGGACTACACCTTC. Amino acid sequence: CASSLVGGRGYLDYTF. The chain employs TRBV7-3 and TRBJ1-2; possible D gene TRBD1, 5 bases. The CDR3 consists of 16 residues. The ends were cut back, 2 bases at V and 10 bases at J, with 23 bases in the middle. The germline V gene has CDR1 SGHTA and CDR2 FQGTGA. Full variable domain (outside the CDR3, taken from reference TRBV7-3 and TRBJ1-2): GAGVSQTPSNKVTEKGKYVELRCDPISGHTALYWYRQSLGQGPEFLIYFQGTGAADDSGLPNDRFFAVRPEGSVSTLKIQRTERGDSAVYLCASSLVGGRGYLDYTFGSGTRLTVV.

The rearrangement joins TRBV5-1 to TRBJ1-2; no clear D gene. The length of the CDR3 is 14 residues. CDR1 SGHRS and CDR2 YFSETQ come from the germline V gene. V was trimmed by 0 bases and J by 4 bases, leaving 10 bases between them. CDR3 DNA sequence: TGCGCCAGCAGCTTGGATCCAGGTTCCTATGGCTACACCTTC. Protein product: CASSLDPGSYGYTF.

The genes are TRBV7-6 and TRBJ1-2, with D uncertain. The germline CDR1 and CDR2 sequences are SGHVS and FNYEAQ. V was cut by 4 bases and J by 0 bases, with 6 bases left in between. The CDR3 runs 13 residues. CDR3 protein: CASSYGPNYGYTF. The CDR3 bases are TGTGCCAGCAGCTACGGACCTAACTATGGCTACACCTTC.

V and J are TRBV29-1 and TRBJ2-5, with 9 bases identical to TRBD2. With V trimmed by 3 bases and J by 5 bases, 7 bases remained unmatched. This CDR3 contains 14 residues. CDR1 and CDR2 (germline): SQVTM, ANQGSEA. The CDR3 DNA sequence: TGCAGCGTTGAGGAGGGCGGGGGGGCGGAGACCCAGTACTTC. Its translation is CSVEEGGGAETQYF. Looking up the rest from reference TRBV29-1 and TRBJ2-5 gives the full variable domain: SAVISQKPSRDICQRGTSLTIQCQVDSQVTMMFWYRQQPGQSLTLIATANQGSEATYESGFVIDKFPISRPNLTFSTLTVSNMSPEDSSIYLCSVEEGGGAETQYFGPGTRLLVL.

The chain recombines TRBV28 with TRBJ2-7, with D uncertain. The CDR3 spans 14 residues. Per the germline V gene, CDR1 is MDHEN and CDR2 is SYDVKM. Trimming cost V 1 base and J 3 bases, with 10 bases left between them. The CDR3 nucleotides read TGTGCCAGCAGTTTATTTCAATCCGTCTACGAGCAGTACTTC. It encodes CASSLFQSVYEQYF.

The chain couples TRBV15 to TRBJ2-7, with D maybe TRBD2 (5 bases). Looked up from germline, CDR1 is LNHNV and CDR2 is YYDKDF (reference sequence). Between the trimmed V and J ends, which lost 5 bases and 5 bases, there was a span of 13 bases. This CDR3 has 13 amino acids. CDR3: CATSPRAGDEQYF. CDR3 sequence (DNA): TGTGCCACCAGCCCGAGGGCAGGCGACGAGCAGTACTTC.